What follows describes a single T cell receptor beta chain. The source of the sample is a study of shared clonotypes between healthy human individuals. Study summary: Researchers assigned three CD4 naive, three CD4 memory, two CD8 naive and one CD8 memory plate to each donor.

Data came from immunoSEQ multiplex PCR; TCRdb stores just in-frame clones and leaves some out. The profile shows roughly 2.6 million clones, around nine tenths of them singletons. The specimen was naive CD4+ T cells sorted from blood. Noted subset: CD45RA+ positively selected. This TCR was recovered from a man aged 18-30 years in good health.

CDR3 nucleotide sequence: TGTGCCAGCAGTGAATGGTCTTACAATGAGCAGTTCTTC. It yields the protein CASSEWSYNEQFF. The chain joins TRBV2 to TRBJ2-1; the D is unclear. V lost 2 bases and J lost 4, with 6 bases in between. The CDR3 length is 13 residues. Germline CDR1 SNHLY, CDR2 FYNNEI.